The entry below describes one T cell receptor beta chain. The data belong to a study of cytomegalovirus exposure and HLA in healthy donors. Germline loops: CDR1 SGHVS, CDR2 FNYEAQ. CDR3 length: 14 residues. The V gene end was trimmed by 4 bases and the J gene end by 8 bases; junction bases not matched to a gene: 3. 13 Jbeta primers and 60 Vbeta primers were used for the PCR. Profiling relied on immunoSEQ multiplex PCR, and the TCRdb table lists in-frame clones only, not all of them. This table lists approximately 58,000 clones. The TCR sequence derives from a woman in her fifties or sixties in good health and CMV-seropositive. This chain uses TRBV7-6 with TRBJ2-1; 12 nucleotides line up with TRBD2. Sequences were obtained from PBMCs. CDR3 bases: TGTGCCAGCAGCTCGACTAGCGGGAGAGATGAGCAGTTCTTC. It translates to CASSSTSGRDEQFF.